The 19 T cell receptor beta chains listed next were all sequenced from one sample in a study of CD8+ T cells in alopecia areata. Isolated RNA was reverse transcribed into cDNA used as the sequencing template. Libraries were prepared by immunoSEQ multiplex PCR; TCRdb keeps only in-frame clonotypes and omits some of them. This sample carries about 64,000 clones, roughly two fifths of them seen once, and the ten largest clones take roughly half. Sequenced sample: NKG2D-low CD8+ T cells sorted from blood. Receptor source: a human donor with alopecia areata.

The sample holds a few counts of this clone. The CDR3 coding sequence is TGTGCCAGCAGCTTAGCGACACAACTAGCTGGAGAGACCCAGTACTTC. Protein product: CASSLATQLAGETQYF. This chain connects TRBV7-8 to TRBJ2-5, with D perhaps TRBD2 (6 bases). The CDR3 runs to 16 residues. Between the trimmed V and J ends, which lost 0 bases and 4 bases, there was a span of 15 bases. Germline CDR1 is SGHVS and CDR2 is FQNEAQ.

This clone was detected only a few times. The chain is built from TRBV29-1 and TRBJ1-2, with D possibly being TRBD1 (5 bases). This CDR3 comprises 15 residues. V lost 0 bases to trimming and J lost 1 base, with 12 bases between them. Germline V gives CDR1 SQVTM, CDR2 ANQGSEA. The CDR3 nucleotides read TGCAGCGTTGAAGATGGACAACTTAATAACTATGGCTACACCTTC. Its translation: CSVEDGQLNNYGYTF.

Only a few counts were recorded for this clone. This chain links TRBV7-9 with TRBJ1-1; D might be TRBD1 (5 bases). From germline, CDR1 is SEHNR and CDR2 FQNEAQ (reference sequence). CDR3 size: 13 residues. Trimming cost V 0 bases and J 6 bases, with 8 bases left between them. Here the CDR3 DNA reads TGTGCCAGCAGCTTAGCAGGGGCCCCTGAAGCTTTCTTT. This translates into CASSLAGAPEAFF.

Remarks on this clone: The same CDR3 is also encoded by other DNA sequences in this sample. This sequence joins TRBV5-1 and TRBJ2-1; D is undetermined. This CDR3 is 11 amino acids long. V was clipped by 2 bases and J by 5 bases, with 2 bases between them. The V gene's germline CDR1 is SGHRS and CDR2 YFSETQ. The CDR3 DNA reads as TGCGCCAGCAGCTTAAACAATGAGCAGTTCTTC. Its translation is CASSLNNEQFF.

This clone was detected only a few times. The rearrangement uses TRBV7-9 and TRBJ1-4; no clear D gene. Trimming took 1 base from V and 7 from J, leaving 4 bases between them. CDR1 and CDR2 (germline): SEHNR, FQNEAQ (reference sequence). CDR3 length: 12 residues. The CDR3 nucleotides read TGTGCCAGCAGCTTAGAGGTTGAAAAACTGTTTTTT. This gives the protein CASSLEVEKLFF.

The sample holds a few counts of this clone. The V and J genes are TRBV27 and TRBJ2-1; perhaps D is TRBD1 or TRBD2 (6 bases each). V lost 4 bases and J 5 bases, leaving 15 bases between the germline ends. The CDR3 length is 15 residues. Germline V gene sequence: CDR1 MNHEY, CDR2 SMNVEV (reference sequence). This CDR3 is CASSSQGGRHNEQFF. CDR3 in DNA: TGTGCCAGCAGTTCTCAAGGGGGGCGACACAATGAGCAGTTCTTC.

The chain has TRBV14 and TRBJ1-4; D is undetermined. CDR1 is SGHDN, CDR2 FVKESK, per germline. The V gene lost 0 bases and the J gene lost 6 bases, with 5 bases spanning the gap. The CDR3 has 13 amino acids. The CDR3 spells CASSQDGDEKLFF. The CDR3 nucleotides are TGTGCCAGCAGCCAAGACGGTGATGAAAAACTGTTTTTT.

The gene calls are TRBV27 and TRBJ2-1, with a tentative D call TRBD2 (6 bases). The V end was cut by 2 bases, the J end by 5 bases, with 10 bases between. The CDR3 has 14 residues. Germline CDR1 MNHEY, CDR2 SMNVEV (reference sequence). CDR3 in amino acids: CASSLPGGDNEQFF. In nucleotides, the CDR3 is TGTGCCAGCAGTTTACCCGGGGGAGACAATGAGCAGTTCTTC.

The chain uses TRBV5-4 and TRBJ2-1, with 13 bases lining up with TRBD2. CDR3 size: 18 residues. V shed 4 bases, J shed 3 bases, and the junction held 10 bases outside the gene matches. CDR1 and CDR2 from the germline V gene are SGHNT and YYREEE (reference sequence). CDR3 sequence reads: CASSPTGLAGLGYNEQFF. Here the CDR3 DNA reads TGTGCCAGCAGCCCAACGGGACTAGCGGGACTAGGCTACAATGAGCAGTTCTTC.

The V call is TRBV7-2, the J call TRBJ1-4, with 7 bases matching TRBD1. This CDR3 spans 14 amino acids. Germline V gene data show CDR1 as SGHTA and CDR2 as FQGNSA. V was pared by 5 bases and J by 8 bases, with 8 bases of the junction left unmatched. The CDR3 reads CASSHTGTAEKLFF. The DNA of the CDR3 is TGTGCCAGCAGCCATACAGGGACAGCAGAAAAACTGTTTTTT.

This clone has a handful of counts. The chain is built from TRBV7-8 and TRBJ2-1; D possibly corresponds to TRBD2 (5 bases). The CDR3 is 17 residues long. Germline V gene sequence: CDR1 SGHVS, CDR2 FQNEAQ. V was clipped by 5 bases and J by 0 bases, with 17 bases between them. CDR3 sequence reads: CASSQAKWESSYNEQFF. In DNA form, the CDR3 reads TGTGCCAGCAGCCAAGCGAAATGGGAGAGCTCCTACAATGAGCAGTTCTTC.

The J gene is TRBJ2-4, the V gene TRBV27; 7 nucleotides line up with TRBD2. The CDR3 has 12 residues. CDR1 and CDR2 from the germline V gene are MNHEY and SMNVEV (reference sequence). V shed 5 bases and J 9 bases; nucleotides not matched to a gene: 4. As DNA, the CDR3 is TGTGCCAGCAGTATTCCGGGGGGCATTCAGTACTTC. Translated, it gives CASSIPGGIQYF.

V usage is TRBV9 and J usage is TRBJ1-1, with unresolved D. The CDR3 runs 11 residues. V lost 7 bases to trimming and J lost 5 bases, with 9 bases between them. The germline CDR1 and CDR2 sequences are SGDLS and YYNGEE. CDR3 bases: TGTGCCAGCGGTCGAGCGACTGAAGCTTTCTTT. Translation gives CASGRATEAFF.

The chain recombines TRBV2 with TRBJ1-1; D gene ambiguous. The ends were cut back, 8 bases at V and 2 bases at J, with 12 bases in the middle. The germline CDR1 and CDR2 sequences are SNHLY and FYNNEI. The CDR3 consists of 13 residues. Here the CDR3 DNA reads TGTGCCAGCGGATATTCGACTAACACTGAAGCTTTCTTT. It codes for CASGYSTNTEAFF.

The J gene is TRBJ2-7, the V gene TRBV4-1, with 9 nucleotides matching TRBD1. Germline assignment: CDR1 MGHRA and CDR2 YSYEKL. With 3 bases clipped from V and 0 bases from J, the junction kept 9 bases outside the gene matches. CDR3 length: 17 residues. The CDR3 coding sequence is TGCGCCAGCAGCCAGGAGATGGACAGGGGTAGCTCCTACGAGCAGTACTTC. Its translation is CASSQEMDRGSSYEQYF.

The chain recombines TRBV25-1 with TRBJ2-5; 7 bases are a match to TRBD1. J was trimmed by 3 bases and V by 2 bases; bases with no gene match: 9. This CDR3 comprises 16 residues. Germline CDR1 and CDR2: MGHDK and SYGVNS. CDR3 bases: TGTGCCAGCAGTGAAAGCTGGGACAGATGGGAAGAGACCCAGTACTTC. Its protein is CASSESWDRWEETQYF.

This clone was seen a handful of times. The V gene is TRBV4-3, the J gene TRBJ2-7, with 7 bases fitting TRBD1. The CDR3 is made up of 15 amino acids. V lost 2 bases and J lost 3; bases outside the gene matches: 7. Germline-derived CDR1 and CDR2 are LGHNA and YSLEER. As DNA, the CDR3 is TGCGCCAGCAGCCAAACAAGGGACAGATACTACGAGCAGTACTTC. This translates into CASSQTRDRYYEQYF.

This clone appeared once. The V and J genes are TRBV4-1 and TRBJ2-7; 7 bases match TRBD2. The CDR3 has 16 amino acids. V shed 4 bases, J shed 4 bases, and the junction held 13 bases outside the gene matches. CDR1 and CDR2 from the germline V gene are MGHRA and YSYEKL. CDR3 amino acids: CASSPGRGEGRYEQYF. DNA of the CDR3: TGCGCCAGCAGCCCAGGTCGAGGGGAGGGCCGATACGAGCAGTACTTC.

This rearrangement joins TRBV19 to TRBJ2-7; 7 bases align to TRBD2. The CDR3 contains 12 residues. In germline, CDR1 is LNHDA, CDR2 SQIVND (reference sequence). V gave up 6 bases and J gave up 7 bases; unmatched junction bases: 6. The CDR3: CASSITSEEQYF. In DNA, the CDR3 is TGTGCCAGTAGCATCACTAGCGAGGAGCAGTACTTC.